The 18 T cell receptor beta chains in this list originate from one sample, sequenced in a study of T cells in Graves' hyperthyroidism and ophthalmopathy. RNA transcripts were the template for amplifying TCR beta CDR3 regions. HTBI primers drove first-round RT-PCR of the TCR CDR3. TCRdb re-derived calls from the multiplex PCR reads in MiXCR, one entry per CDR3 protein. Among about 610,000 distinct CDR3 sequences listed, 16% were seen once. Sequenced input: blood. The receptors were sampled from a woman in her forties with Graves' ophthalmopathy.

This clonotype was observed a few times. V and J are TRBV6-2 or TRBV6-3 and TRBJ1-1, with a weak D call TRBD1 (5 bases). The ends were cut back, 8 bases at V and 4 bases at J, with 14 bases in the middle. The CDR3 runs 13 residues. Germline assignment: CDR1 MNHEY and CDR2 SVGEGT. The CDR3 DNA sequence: TGTGCCAGCGGGTATAGGGGTTTCACTGAAGCTTTCTTT. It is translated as CASGYRGFTEAFF.

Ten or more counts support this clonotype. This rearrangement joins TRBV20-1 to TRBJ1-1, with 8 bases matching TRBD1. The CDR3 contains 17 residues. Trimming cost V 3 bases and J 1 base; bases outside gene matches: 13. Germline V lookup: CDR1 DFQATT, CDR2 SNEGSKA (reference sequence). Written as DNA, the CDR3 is TGCAGTGCTAGCAAGACAGGGGAGTTCTTGGGGAACACTGAAGCTTTCTTT. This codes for CSASKTGEFLGNTEAFF.

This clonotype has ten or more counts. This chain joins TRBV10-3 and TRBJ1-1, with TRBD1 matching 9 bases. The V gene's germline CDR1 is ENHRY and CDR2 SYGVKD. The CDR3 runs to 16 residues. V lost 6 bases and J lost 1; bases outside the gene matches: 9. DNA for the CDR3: TGTGCCATCAGACCGGGACAGGGATGGGAGAACACTGAAGCTTTCTTT. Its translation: CAIRPGQGWENTEAFF.

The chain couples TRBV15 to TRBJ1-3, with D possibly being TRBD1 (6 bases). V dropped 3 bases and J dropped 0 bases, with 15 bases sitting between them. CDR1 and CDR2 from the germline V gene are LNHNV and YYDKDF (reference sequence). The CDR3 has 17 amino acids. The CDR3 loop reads CATSRRRQVGSGNTIYF. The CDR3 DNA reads TGTGCCACCAGCAGGAGACGACAGGTCGGCTCTGGAAACACCATATATTTT.

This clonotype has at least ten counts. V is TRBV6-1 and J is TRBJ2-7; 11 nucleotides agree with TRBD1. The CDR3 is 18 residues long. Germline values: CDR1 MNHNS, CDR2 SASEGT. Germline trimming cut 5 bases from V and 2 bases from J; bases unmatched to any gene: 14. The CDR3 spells CASSYGIGGTGGTYEQYF. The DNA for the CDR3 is TGTGCCAGCAGTTACGGGATAGGCGGGACAGGGGGAACCTACGAGCAGTACTTC.

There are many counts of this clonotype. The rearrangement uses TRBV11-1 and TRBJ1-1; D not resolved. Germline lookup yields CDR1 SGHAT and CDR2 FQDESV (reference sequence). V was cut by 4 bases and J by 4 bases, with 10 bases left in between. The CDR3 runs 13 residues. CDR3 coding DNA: TGTGCCAGCAGCTCGACTCTCGGCACTGAAGCTTTCTTT. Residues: CASSSTLGTEAFF.

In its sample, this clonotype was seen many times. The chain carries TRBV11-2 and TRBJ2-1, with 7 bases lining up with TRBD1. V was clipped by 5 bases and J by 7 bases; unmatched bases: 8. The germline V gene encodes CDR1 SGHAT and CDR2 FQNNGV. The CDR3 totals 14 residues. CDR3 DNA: TGTGCCAGCAGCCCCTGGACAGGACGGAATGAGCAGTTCTTC. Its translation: CASSPWTGRNEQFF.

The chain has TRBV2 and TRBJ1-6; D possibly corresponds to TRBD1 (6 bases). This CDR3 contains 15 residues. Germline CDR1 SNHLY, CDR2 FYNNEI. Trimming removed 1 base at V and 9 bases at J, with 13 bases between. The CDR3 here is CASSEVQRGSSPLHF. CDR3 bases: TGTGCCAGCAGTGAAGTTCAAAGGGGGAGTTCACCCCTCCACTTT.

CDR3 DNA sequence: TGTGCCAGCAGTTTAATAGCGGGGGGGCCGGGGAATGAGCAGTTCTTC. Encoded protein: CASSLIAGGPGNEQFF. The chain joins TRBV7-2 to TRBJ2-1, with 11 bases matching TRBD2. Trimming removed 6 bases from V and 7 bases from J; junction bases left unmatched: 11. This CDR3 contains 16 residues. Germline V gene lookup returns CDR1 SGHTA and CDR2 FQGNSA. Supplemented by reference TRBV7-2 and TRBJ2-1, the full variable domain reads GAGVSQSPSNKVTEKGKDVELRCDPISGHTALYWYRQSLGQGLEFLIYFQGNSAPDKSGLPSDRFSAERTGGSVSTLTIQRTQQEDSAVYLCASSLIAGGPGNEQFFGPGTRLTVL.

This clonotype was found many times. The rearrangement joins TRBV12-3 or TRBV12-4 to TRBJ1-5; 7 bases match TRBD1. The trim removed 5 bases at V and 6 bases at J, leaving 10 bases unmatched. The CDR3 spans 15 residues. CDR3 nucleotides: TGTGCCAGCAGTCGTACAGGGGCGGGAAGTCAGCCCCAGCATTTT. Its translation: CASSRTGAGSQPQHF.

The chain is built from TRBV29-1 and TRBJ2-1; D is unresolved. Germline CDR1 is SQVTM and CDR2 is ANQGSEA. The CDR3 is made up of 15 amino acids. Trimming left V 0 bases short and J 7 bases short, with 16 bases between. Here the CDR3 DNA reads TGCAGCGTTGAAGATGATACCCTCCGGGCGAATGAGCAGTTCTTC. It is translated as CSVEDDTLRANEQFF.

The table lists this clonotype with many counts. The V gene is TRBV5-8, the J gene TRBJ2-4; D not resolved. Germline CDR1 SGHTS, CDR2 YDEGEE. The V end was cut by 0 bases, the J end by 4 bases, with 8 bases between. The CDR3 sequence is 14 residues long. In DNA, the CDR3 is TGTGCCAGCAGCTTGGGTACAGCGAAAAACATTCAGTACTTC. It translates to CASSLGTAKNIQYF.

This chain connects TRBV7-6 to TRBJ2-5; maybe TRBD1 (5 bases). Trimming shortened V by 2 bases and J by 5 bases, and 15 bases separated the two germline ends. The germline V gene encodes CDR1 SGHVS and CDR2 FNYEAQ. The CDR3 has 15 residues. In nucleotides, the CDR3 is TGTGCCAGCAGCTTAAATGTCCCAGGGATGGAGACCCAGTACTTC. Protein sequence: CASSLNVPGMETQYF.

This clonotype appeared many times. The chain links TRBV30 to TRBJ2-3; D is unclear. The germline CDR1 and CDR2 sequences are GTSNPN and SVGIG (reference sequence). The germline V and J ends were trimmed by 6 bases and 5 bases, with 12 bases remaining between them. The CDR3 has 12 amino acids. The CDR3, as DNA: TGTGCCTGCCCTTCTTCCGGAGATACGCAGTATTTT. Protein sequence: CACPSSGDTQYF.

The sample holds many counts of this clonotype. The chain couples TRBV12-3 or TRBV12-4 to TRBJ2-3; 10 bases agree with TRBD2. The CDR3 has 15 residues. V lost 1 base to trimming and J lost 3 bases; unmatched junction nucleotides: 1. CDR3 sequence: CASSLGSGGTDTQYF. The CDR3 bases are TGTGCCAGCAGTTTAGGTAGCGGGGGGACAGATACGCAGTATTTT.

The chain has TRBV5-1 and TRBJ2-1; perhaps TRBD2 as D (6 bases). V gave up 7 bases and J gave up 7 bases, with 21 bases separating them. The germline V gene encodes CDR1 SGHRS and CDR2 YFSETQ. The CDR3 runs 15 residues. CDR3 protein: CASQPGGSRGNEQFF. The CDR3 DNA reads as TGCGCCAGCCAACCCGGGGGTTCTCGGGGGAATGAGCAGTTCTTC.

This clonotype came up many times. The CDR3 DNA reads as TGCGCCAGCAAAACTACGGACAGGTGGGTCCACGAGCAGTACTTC. Translated, it gives CASKTTDRWVHEQYF. The gene calls are TRBV5-1 and TRBJ2-7, with 7 bases lining up with TRBD1. The CDR3 spans 15 residues. V shed 6 bases, J shed 5 bases, and the junction held 14 bases outside the gene matches. Germline loops: CDR1 SGHRS, CDR2 YFSETQ.

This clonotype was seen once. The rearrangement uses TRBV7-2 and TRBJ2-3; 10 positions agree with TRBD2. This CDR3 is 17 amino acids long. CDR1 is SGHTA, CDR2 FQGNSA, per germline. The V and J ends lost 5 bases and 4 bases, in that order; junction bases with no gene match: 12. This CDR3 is CASSPWGLAGVADTQYF. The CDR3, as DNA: TGTGCCAGCAGCCCGTGGGGGCTAGCGGGGGTGGCAGATACGCAGTATTTT.